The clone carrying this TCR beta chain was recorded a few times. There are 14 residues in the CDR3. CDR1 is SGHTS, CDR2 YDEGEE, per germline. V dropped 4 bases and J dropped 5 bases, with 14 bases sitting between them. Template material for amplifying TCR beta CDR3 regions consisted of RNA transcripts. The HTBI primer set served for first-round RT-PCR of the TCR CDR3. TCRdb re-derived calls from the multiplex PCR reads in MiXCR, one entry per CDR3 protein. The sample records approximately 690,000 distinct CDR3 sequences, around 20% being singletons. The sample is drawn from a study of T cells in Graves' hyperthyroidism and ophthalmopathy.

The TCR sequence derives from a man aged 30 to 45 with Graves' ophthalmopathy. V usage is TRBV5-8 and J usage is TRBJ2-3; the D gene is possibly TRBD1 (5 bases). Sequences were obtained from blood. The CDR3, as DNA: TGTGCCAGCAGCACTCCCGATCAGGGAGATACGCAGTATTTT. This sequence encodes CASSTPDQGDTQYF.